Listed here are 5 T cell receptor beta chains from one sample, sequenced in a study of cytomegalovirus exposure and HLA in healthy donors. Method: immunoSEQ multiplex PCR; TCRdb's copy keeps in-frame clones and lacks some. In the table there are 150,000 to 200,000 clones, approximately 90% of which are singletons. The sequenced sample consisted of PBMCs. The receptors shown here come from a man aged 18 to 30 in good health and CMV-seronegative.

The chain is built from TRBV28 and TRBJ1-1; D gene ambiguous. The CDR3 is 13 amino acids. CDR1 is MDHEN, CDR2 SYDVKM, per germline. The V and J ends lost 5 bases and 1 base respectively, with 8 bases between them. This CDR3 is CASSIRPNTEAFF. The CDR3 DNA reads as TGTGCCAGCAGTATCAGGCCGAACACTGAAGCTTTCTTT.

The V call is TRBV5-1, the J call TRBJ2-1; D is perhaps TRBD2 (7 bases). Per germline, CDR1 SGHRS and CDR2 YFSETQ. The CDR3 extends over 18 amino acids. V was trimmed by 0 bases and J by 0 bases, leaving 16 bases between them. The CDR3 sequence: CASSLGAGGGHSYNEQFF. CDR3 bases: TGCGCCAGCAGCTTGGGAGCCGGCGGGGGCCACTCCTACAATGAGCAGTTCTTC.

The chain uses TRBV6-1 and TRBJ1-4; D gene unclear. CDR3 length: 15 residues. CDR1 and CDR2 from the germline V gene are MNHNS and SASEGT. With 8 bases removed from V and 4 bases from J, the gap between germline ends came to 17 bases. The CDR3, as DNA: TGTGCCAGCGGCCTCCGTGGGCAACTTAATGAAAAACTGTTTTTT. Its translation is CASGLRGQLNEKLFF.

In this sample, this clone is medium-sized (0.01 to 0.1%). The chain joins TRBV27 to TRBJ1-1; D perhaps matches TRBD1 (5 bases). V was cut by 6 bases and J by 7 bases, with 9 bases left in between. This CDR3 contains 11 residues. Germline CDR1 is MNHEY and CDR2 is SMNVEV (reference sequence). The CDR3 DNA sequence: TGTGCCAGCAGCCACGACAGTGAAGCTTTCTTT. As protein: CASSHDSEAFF.

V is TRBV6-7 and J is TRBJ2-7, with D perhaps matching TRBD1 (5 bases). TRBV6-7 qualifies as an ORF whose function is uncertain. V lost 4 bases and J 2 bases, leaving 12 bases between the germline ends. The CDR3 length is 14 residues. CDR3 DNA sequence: TGTGCCAGCAGTTTCCACAGGAGAGCCTACGAGCAGTACTTC. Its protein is CASSFHRRAYEQYF.